A single sample is the source of the 20 T cell receptor beta chains below, sequenced in a study of T cell responses to AZD1222 COVID-19 vaccine (dated by TCRdb to the early 2020s). What the time point label conveys for this sample: baseline before first vaccination. Library preparation was by the immunoSEQ multiplex PCR assay. What TCRdb holds here is the immuneACCESS table cut down to in-frame rearrangements. Part of the clones is not present; checked against another copy, under half of the missing clones reflect an unresolved V gene, and the others are unexplained. For this sample there are about 150,000 clones; more than 75% appear just once. The top ten clones comprise approximately 17% of the sample. The source was peripheral blood, collected on day 0 of AZD1222 vaccination. All receptors come from an adult in good health.

The chain has TRBV29-1 and TRBJ1-5; D might be TRBD1 (5 bases). There are 13 residues in the CDR3. Germline-derived CDR1 and CDR2 are SQVTM and ANQGSEA. V was cut by 2 bases and J by 6 bases, with 11 bases left in between. DNA of the CDR3: TGCAGCGTTGAAATCAGGGCCGGTCAGCCCCAGCATTTT. Translated, it gives CSVEIRAGQPQHF.

A few counts support this clone. The J gene is TRBJ1-2, the V gene TRBV29-1, with TRBD1 matching over 10 bases. This CDR3 comprises 13 residues. Germline lookup yields CDR1 SQVTM and CDR2 ANQGSEA. J gave up 4 bases and V 4 bases, and 3 bases lay outside the gene matches. The CDR3 sequence is CSVAGTGAYGYTF. The CDR3 DNA sequence: TGCAGCGTTGCCGGGACAGGGGCCTATGGCTACACCTTC.

The V call is TRBV5-4, the J call TRBJ2-1; tentatively, D is TRBD1 or TRBD2 (5 bases each). The CDR3 covers 14 residues. With 2 bases removed from V and 10 bases from J, the gap between germline ends came to 16 bases. Germline loops: CDR1 SGHNT, CDR2 YYREEE (reference sequence). CDR3 in amino acids: CASSLPGTPREQFF. The CDR3 coding sequence is TGTGCCAGCAGCTTACCTGGGACCCCTAGGGAGCAGTTCTTC.

The chain employs TRBV6-5 and TRBJ1-2; D remains ambiguous. The CDR3 spans 15 residues. Germline V gene data show CDR1 as MNHEY and CDR2 as SVGAGI. V lost 4 bases, J lost 4 bases, and 16 bases lay in between. This chain's CDR3 is CASSSGSVDFYGYTF. Here the CDR3 DNA reads TGTGCCAGCAGTTCGGGATCGGTGGATTTCTATGGCTACACCTTC.

The chain carries TRBV6-5 and TRBJ1-6, with a weak D call TRBD1 (5 bases). Germline V CDR1 and CDR2: MNHEY, SVGAGI. V lost 11 bases and J lost 4, with 15 bases in between. This CDR3 is built from 14 residues. CDR3 protein: CAGGFGQYNSPLHF. The CDR3 region has the DNA TGTGCCGGAGGGTTTGGACAATATAATTCACCCCTCCACTTT.

The chain couples TRBV15 to TRBJ1-4; D is perhaps TRBD1 (6 bases). Between the trimmed V and J ends, which lost 0 bases and 17 bases, there was a span of 19 bases. The V gene's germline CDR1 is LNHNV and CDR2 YYDKDF (reference sequence). The CDR3 is 14 amino acids. The CDR3 spells CATSRDKGGRSVFF. The CDR3 DNA reads TGTGCCACCAGCAGAGATAAGGGGGGCCGCTCGGTTTTTTTT.

This clone was found once. The CDR3 DNA reads TGTGCCAGCAGCTTAGCAGGAGGGGGCGCAGAAGGCTACACCTTC. This translates into CASSLAGGGAEGYTF. The genes are TRBV7-9 and TRBJ1-2; 7 bases map to TRBD1. There are 15 residues in the CDR3. CDR1 is SEHNR and CDR2 is FQNEAQ in the germline V gene (reference sequence). With 0 bases clipped from V and 8 bases from J, the junction kept 9 bases outside the gene matches.

The chain links TRBV10-1 to TRBJ1-6; D not certain. Germline V gene sequence: CDR1 WNHNN, CDR2 SYGVQD (reference sequence). The CDR3 is 10 residues long. The V gene lost 9 bases and the J gene lost 13 bases, with 10 bases spanning the gap. DNA of the CDR3: TGCGCCAGGATTGGGGTTCCCCTCCACTTT. Protein product: CARIGVPLHF.

This rearrangement joins TRBV23-1 to TRBJ1-2; D remains ambiguous. TRBV23-1 is filed as an ORF, its function uncertain. Trimming pared 3 bases from V and 11 bases from J, leaving 7 bases between. The CDR3 is 10 residues long. The DNA for the CDR3 is TGCGCCAGCAGTCAGCTGGGGTACACCTTC. Its protein is CASSQLGYTF.

This rearrangement joins TRBV4-1 to TRBJ1-1; D ambiguous. From germline, CDR1 is MGHRA and CDR2 YSYEKL. The CDR3 extends over 15 amino acids. Trimming removed 2 bases at V and 1 base at J, with 11 bases between. This chain's CDR3 is CASSQPVLRNTEAFF. The CDR3 region has the DNA TGCGCCAGCAGCCAACCGGTACTCAGGAACACTGAAGCTTTCTTT.

The V call is TRBV10-2, the J call TRBJ1-2, with TRBD1 matching 8 bases. CDR3 length equals 16 residues. Germline CDR1 and CDR2: WSHSY and SAAADI. With V trimmed by 4 bases and J by 0 bases, 7 bases remained unmatched. The CDR3 DNA reads as TGCGCCAGCAGTGCGGTGGGACAGGCAGCTAACTATGGCTACACCTTC. Encoded protein: CASSAVGQAANYGYTF.

This clone was detected only a few times. This chain joins TRBV4-3 and TRBJ2-1; D may match TRBD1 or TRBD2 (6 bases each). The CDR3 is 17 amino acids. Per germline, CDR1 LGHNA and CDR2 YSLEER. Trimming stripped 0 bases from V and 8 bases from J, with 20 bases between. CDR3 DNA sequence: TGCGCCAGCAGCCAAGATTCGGGGGCCAGGGCCGGCGATGAGCAGTTCTTC. Residues: CASSQDSGARAGDEQFF.

The chain recombines TRBV2 with TRBJ1-1; no definite D call. Germline CDR1 reads SNHLY; CDR2 reads FYNNEI. Deletions cut 7 bases from V and 2 bases from J, with 11 bases between. The CDR3 covers 13 residues. In DNA form, the CDR3 reads TGTGCCAGCATGCGGACGCTAAACACTGAAGCTTTCTTT. Its protein product is CASMRTLNTEAFF.

The rearrangement links TRBV2 to TRBJ1-5, with no clear D. The V end lost 3 bases, the J end lost 4 bases, and 10 bases lay between the germline ends. Germline assignment: CDR1 SNHLY and CDR2 FYNNEI. The CDR3 length is 14 residues. CDR3 nucleotide sequence: TGTGCCAGCAGTGAGTCCAGTAAGAATCAGCCCCAGCATTTT. Protein product: CASSESSKNQPQHF.

CDR3: CASSFRQGDEQFF. CDR3 coding DNA: TGTGCCAGCAGCTTTCGGCAGGGGGATGAGCAGTTCTTC. The V and J genes are TRBV7-2 and TRBJ2-1; the match to TRBD1 covers 7 bases. Per the germline V gene, CDR1 is SGHTA and CDR2 is FQGNSA. The length of the CDR3 is 13 residues. The V segment lost 3 bases and the J segment 8 bases; nucleotides outside the gene matches: 4.

The chain uses TRBV15 and TRBJ1-5; D unclear. The CDR3 runs 16 residues. The V and J ends lost 3 bases and 0 bases respectively, with 12 bases between them. The germline gives CDR1 LNHNV, CDR2 YYDKDF (reference sequence). This CDR3 reads CATSRTVRNSNQPQHF. For the CDR3, the DNA is TGTGCCACCAGCAGGACCGTGAGAAATAGCAATCAGCCCCAGCATTTT.

The CDR3 here is CAGTGGENEQFF. DNA for the CDR3: TGTGCCGGGACAGGGGGCGAGAATGAGCAGTTCTTC. This chain joins TRBV6-5 and TRBJ2-1; 12 nucleotides line up with TRBD1. The germline V gene has CDR1 MNHEY and CDR2 SVGAGI. CDR3 length: 12 amino acids. J lost 7 bases, V lost 11 bases, and 3 bases had no gene match.

This chain links TRBV5-1 with TRBJ2-7, with D unresolved. V was clipped by 6 bases and J by 7 bases, with 20 bases between them. Germline V gene sequence: CDR1 SGHRS, CDR2 YFSETQ. The length of the CDR3 is 14 residues. DNA of the CDR3: TGCGCCAGCACCCTAACCACCCCCCCCCTGGAGCAGTACTTC. Its translation is CASTLTTPPLEQYF.

This rearrangement joins TRBV3-1 (or the pseudogene TRBV3-2) to TRBJ2-1, with D maybe TRBD1 (5 bases). With 6 bases removed from V and 8 bases from J, the gap between germline ends came to 14 bases. The germline CDR1 and CDR2 sequences are LGHDT and YNNKEL (reference sequence). The CDR3 contains 13 residues. As DNA, the CDR3 is TGTGCCAGCAGTCGTGCAACAGGTGATGAGCAGTTCTTC. It translates to CASSRATGDEQFF.

The rearrangement uses TRBV3-1 (or the pseudogene TRBV3-2) and TRBJ1-1, with D perhaps TRBD1 (6 bases). The V gene's germline CDR1 is LGHDT and CDR2 YNNKEL (reference sequence). The CDR3 covers 12 residues. V lost 3 bases and J lost 8, with 10 bases in between. The CDR3: CASSQLDREAFF. The CDR3 DNA is TGTGCCAGCAGCCAGCTAGACAGGGAAGCTTTCTTT.